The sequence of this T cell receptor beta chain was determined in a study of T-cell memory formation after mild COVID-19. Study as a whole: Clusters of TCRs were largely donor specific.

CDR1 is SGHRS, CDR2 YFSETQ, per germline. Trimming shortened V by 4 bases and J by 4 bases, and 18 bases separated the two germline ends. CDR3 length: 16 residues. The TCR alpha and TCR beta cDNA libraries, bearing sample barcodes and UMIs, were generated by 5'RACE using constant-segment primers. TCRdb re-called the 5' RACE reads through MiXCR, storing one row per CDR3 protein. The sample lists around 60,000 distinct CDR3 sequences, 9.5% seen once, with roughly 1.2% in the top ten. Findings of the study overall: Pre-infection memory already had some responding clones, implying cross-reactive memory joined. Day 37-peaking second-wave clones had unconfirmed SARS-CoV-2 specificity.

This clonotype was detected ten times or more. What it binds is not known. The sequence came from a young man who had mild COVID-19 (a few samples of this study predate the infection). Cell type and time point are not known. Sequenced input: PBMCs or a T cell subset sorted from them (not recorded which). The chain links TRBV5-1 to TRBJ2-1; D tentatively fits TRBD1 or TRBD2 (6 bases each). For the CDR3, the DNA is TGCGCCAGCAGCCCGAGGGGGGACTCAGGGTACAATGAGCAGTTCTTC. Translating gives CASSPRGDSGYNEQFF.